These 7 T cell receptor beta chains originate from one sample sequenced in a study of preoperative IRX-2 immunotherapy in early breast cancer. The repertoire was sequenced with immunoSEQ multiplex PCR; TCRdb's copy has only in-frame clones and lacks some. The sample comprises roughly 34,000 clones, approximately 89% of which are singletons, and 1.6% rests with the top ten. Treatment reported: preoperative locoregional IRX-2 cytokine immunotherapy. The specimen was tumor tissue, collected after IRX-2 immunotherapy. These receptors were collected from a human donor with breast cancer.

This chain joins TRBV6-8 and TRBJ2-7; possibly TRBD1 for D (7 bases). Trimming took off 7 bases at V and 3 bases at J, with 16 bases between the two ends. The CDR3 length is 14 residues. Germline V gene data show CDR1 as MNHGY and CDR2 as SAAAGT. The CDR3 DNA reads TGTGCCAGCAAGGAGGGGGCGTCTGTCTACGAGCAGTACTTC. Its protein is CASKEGASVYEQYF.

The CDR3 here is CASSLWGAKNIQYF. The DNA for the CDR3 is TGTGCCAGCAGCTTATGGGGGGCCAAAAACATTCAGTACTTC. V gene TRBV11-3 combines with J gene TRBJ2-4; either TRBD1 or TRBD2 may fit D (5 bases each). The germline V gene encodes CDR1 SGHNT and CDR2 YENEEA. This CDR3 spans 14 amino acids. Deletions cut 2 bases from V and 1 base from J, with 6 bases between. Combining the CDR3 with reference TRBV11-3 and TRBJ2-4 gives the whole variable domain EAGVVQSPRYKIIEKKQPVAFWCNPISGHNTLYWYLQNLGQGPELLIRYENEEAVDDSQLPKDRFSAERLKGVDSTLKIQPAELGDSAVYLCASSLWGAKNIQYFGAGTRLSVL.

The rearrangement links TRBV5-1 to TRBJ2-1; TRBD1 matches 10 bases. The germline V gene encodes CDR1 SGHRS and CDR2 YFSETQ. Losses at the gene ends were 4 bases for V and 2 bases for J; bases not matched to a gene: 3. This CDR3 has 15 residues. CDR3 protein: CASSPGQGTYNEQFF. CDR3 sequence (DNA): TGCGCCAGCAGCCCGGGACAGGGGACCTACAATGAGCAGTTCTTC.

The chain has TRBV11-3 and TRBJ1-5, with D perhaps matching TRBD1 (6 bases). The germline V and J ends were trimmed by 1 base and 6 bases, with 16 bases remaining between them. Germline lookup yields CDR1 SGHNT and CDR2 YENEEA. The CDR3 sequence is 16 residues long. CDR3 region: CASSLGAGAPGQPQHF. For the CDR3, the DNA is TGTGCCAGCAGCTTAGGGGCAGGGGCTCCCGGTCAGCCCCAGCATTTT.

This rearrangement joins TRBV18 to TRBJ1-2, with D tentatively TRBD1 (5 bases). CDR1 is KGHSH and CDR2 is LQKENI in the germline V gene. The CDR3 runs 18 residues. V lost 1 base and J 8 bases, leaving 26 bases between the germline ends. CDR3 amino acids: CASSPRTGLLGGSQGYTF. The CDR3 DNA sequence: TGTGCCAGCTCACCACGTACAGGACTTCTGGGGGGATCGCAGGGCTACACCTTC.

This clone appeared a single time. V and J are TRBV18 and TRBJ2-2; TRBD1 matches at 8 bases. The J segment lost 6 bases and the V segment lost 3 bases, leaving 6 bases of the junction unmatched. The CDR3 loop spans 15 amino acids. CDR1 and CDR2 (germline): KGHSH, LQKENI. CDR3 protein: CASSPVTGEPGELFF. In nucleotides, the CDR3 is TGTGCCAGCTCACCCGTGACAGGGGAACCCGGGGAGCTGTTTTTT.

The chain couples TRBV22-1 to TRBJ1-2. TRBV22-1 is a recognized pseudogene. CDR3 length: 13 amino acids. This CDR3 reads CASSLRRFYGYTF. The CDR3 DNA reads as TGTGCCAGCAGTTTAAGGAGGTTCTATGGCTACACCTTC.